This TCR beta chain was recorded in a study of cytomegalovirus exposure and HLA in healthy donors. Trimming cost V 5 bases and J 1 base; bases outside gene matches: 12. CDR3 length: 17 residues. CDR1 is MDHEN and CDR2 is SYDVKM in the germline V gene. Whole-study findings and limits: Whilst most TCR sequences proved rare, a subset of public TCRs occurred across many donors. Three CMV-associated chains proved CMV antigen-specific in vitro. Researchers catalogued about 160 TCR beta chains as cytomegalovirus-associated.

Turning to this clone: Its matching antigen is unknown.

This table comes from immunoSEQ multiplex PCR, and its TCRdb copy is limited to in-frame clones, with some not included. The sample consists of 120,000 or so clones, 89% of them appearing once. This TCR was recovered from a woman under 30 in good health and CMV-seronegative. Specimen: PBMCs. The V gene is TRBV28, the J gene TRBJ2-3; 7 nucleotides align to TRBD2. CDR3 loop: CASSPINEGGGTDTQYF. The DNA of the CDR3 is TGTGCCAGCAGTCCTATCAACGAGGGAGGGGGCACAGATACGCAGTATTTT.